Below, 15 T cell receptor beta chains from the same sample are listed, as sequenced in a study of low-dose radiotherapy and immunotherapy resistance in tumors. First-strand cDNA relied on TRAV- and TRBV-specific primers spanning alpha and beta chains. The authors amplified TCRs for 20 to 25 PCR cycles with a constant-region primer and a V-primer adapter. From the reads, TCRdb called clonotypes with MiXCR, one entry per CDR3 protein. The sample shows around 80,000 distinct CDR3 sequences, about a sixth of them seen only once. The time point: after trial treatment. Noted treatment: LDRT plus nivolumab, ipilimumab, low-dose cyclophosphamide and aspirin (RACIN trial). The starting material was PBMCs, obtained after low-dose radiotherapy plus immunotherapy. The receptors stem from a male donor with prostate cancer.

This clonotype was counted many times. The rearrangement joins TRBV23-1 to TRBJ2-5, with TRBD2 matching over 8 bases. TRBV23-1 is an ORF; its function is uncertain. CDR3 size: 13 residues. Germline trimming cut 8 bases from V and 1 base from J; bases unmatched to any gene: 3. The CDR3 loop is CASPRGGQETQYF. DNA for the CDR3: TGCGCCAGCCCTCGGGGGGGCCAAGAGACCCAGTACTTC.

This clonotype was recorded at least ten times. The CDR3 here is CASRGPGNTIYF. CDR3 coding DNA: TGTGCCAGCAGAGGGCCTGGAAACACCATATATTTT. V is TRBV6-5 and J is TRBJ1-3; D unclear. The germline gives CDR1 MNHEY, CDR2 SVGAGI. This CDR3 contains 12 residues. Trimming shortened V by 6 bases and J by 2 bases, and 5 bases separated the two germline ends.

This clonotype appeared many times. The chain combines TRBV19 with TRBJ2-1; TRBD2 matches 12 bases. Germline V gene lookup returns CDR1 LNHDA and CDR2 SQIVND (reference sequence). The V segment lost 6 bases and the J segment 8 bases; nucleotides outside the gene matches: 8. The CDR3 is 15 amino acids. CDR3 nucleotides: TGTGCCAGTAGCAAGGGACTAGCGGGTGTGGATGAGCAGTTCTTC. This codes for CASSKGLAGVDEQFF.

This clonotype occurred many times. The gene calls are TRBV19 and TRBJ2-3; D is ambiguous. Germline V gene sequence: CDR1 LNHDA, CDR2 SQIVND (reference sequence). This CDR3 contains 14 residues. The V end lost 5 bases, the J end lost 4 bases, and 13 bases lay between the germline ends. CDR3 protein: CASSDPLWADTQYF. The DNA of the CDR3 is TGTGCCAGTAGTGATCCTCTGTGGGCAGATACGCAGTATTTT.

The chain has TRBV9 and TRBJ2-3, with no clear D. Deletions cut 0 bases from V and 2 bases from J, with 10 bases between. This CDR3 contains 15 residues. CDR1 is SGDLS and CDR2 is YYNGEE in the germline V gene. This CDR3 reads CASSVGSWDTDTQYF. CDR3 DNA: TGTGCCAGCAGCGTAGGAAGCTGGGACACAGATACGCAGTATTTT.

Many counts were recorded for this clonotype. This chain links TRBV27 with TRBJ1-1; 8 nucleotides agree with TRBD1. V trimming: 5 bases; J trimming: 11 bases; junction bases outside the gene matches: 10. Per germline, CDR1 MNHEY and CDR2 SMNVEV (reference sequence). The CDR3 sequence is 13 residues long. The CDR3, as DNA: TGTGCCAGCAGTGCACAGGGGGTGCCGACGGCTTTCTTT. It codes for CASSAQGVPTAFF.

This clonotype appeared many times. This sequence joins TRBV7-2 and TRBJ2-2; 8 bases align to TRBD2. Germline V gene sequence: CDR1 SGHTA, CDR2 FQGNSA. V was clipped by 4 bases and J by 6 bases; unmatched bases: 16. This CDR3 region has 18 residues. In DNA form, the CDR3 reads TGTGCCAGCAGCTCCTATAGCCGGGCGGGGGGCCGGGCCGGGGAGCTGTTTTTT. This codes for CASSSYSRAGGRAGELFF.

The chain joins TRBV27 to TRBJ2-1; D possibly corresponds to TRBD1 (6 bases). V dropped 6 bases and J dropped 8 bases, with 11 bases sitting between them. In germline, CDR1 is MNHEY, CDR2 SMNVEV (reference sequence). CDR3 length equals 12 residues. Here the CDR3 DNA reads TGTGCCAGCAGAGGCAGGGGCTATGAGCAGTTCTTC. Amino acid sequence: CASRGRGYEQFF.

Comments on this clonotype: A much larger clone is a single base away; this may be a read error. This chain uses TRBV7-9 with TRBJ2-5; D possibly matches TRBD1 or TRBD2 (5 bases each). Between the trimmed V and J ends, which lost 5 bases and 3 bases, there was a span of 19 bases. The CDR3 has 16 residues. Germline V gives CDR1 SEHNR, CDR2 FQNEAQ (reference sequence). As DNA, the CDR3 is TGTGCCAGCAGCGGGGGAAGTCGGATCCTAAAAGAGACCCAGTACTTC. Translating gives CASSGGSRILKETQYF.

This clonotype was observed many times. This chain uses TRBV13 with TRBJ2-7; D ambiguous. Germline V lookup: CDR1 PRHDT, CDR2 FYEKMQ (reference sequence). The CDR3 has 14 residues. The V end was cut by 5 bases, the J end by 1 base, with 12 bases between. CDR3: CASSARTDSYEQYF. The CDR3, as DNA: TGTGCCAGCAGCGCCCGGACGGATTCCTACGAGCAGTACTTC.

The chain joins TRBV28 to TRBJ2-7; D ambiguous. The CDR3 totals 16 residues. Germline V CDR1 and CDR2: MDHEN, SYDVKM. Trimming removed 7 bases from V and 2 bases from J, with 21 bases in between. CDR3 DNA: TGTGCCAGCACCTGCTCCCCCAGACTTGGACCCTACGAGCAGTACTTC. Protein product: CASTCSPRLGPYEQYF.

The sample holds many counts of this clonotype. The rearrangement uses TRBV12-3 or TRBV12-4 and TRBJ2-5; 11 positions match TRBD2. The junction had 10 bases not matched to a gene; V was cut back by 3 bases and J by 7 bases. The CDR3 extends over 16 amino acids. This CDR3 reads CASSFRLAGPVGTQYF. CDR3 bases: TGTGCCAGCAGTTTCCGACTAGCGGGACCTGTAGGGACCCAGTACTTC.

The sample holds many counts of this clonotype. The chain has TRBV27 and TRBJ2-7; D is unresolved. Germline CDR1 MNHEY, CDR2 SMNVEV (reference sequence). The CDR3 has 16 amino acids. V dropped 0 bases and J dropped 0 bases, with 12 bases sitting between them. The CDR3: CASSLSFPPGSYEQYF. The CDR3 DNA is TGTGCCAGCAGTTTATCATTCCCCCCAGGCTCCTACGAGCAGTACTTC.

The rearrangement uses TRBV20-1 and TRBJ2-1, with TRBD2 matching over 11 bases. There are 16 residues in the CDR3. Per germline, CDR1 DFQATT and CDR2 SNEGSKA (reference sequence). V trimming: 2 bases; J trimming: 3 bases; junction bases outside the gene matches: 6. The CDR3 DNA sequence: TGCAGTGCTAGAATCCGACTAGCGGGAATCTACAATGAGCAGTTCTTC. This codes for CSARIRLAGIYNEQFF.

This clonotype showed up many times. The CDR3 spells CSANNNRVGYTF. The DNA of the CDR3 is TGCAGTGCAAACAATAATAGGGTTGGCTACACCTTC. The chain joins TRBV20-1 to TRBJ1-2, with D unclear. Deletions cut 6 bases from V and 7 bases from J, with 15 bases between. Germline CDR1 is DFQATT and CDR2 is SNEGSKA (reference sequence). The CDR3 has 12 amino acids.